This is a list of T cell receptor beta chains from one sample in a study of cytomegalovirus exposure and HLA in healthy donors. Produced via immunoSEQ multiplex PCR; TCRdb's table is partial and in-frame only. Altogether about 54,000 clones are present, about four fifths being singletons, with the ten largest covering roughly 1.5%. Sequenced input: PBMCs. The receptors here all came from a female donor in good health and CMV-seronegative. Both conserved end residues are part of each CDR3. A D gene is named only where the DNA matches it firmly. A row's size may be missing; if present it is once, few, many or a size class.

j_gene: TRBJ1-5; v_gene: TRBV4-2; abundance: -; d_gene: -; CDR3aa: CASSQDKGVQPQHF; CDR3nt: TGTGCCAGCAGCCAAGATAAGGGGGTTCAGCCCCAGCATTTT
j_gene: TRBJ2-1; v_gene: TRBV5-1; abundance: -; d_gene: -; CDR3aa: CASSLVVGGPLGAEQFF; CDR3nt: TGCGCCAGCAGCTTGGTAGTGGGGGGGCCCTTGGGGGCTGAGCAGTTCTTC
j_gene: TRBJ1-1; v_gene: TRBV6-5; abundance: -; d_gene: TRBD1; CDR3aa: CASRDGQGQAAFF; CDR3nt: TGTGCCAGCAGAGACGGACAGGGGCAAGCGGCTTTCTTT
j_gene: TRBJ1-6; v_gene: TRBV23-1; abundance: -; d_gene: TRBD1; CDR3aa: CASSQSGGEGSPLHF; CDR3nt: TGCGCCAGCAGTCAATCAGGGGGCGAAGGTTCACCCCTCCACTTT
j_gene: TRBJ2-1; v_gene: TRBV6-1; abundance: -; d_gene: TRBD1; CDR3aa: CASSTRQGVYNEQFF; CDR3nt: TGTGCCAGCAGCACTCGACAGGGGGTGTACAATGAGCAGTTCTTC
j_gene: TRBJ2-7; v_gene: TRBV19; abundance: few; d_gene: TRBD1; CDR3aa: CASSKGTGRRLYEQYF; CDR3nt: TGTGCCAGTAGTAAAGGGACAGGGAGGCGACTCTACGAGCAGTACTTC
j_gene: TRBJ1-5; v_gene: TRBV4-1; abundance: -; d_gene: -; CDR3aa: CASSQGSGNQPQHF; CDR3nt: TGCGCCAGCAGCCAAGGGAGTGGGAATCAGCCCCAGCATTTT
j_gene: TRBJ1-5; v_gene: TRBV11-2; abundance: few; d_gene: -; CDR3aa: CASSLWREQPQHF; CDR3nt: TGTGCCAGCAGCTTATGGAGGGAGCAGCCCCAGCATTTT
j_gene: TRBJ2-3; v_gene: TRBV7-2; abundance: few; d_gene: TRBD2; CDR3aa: CASSLGPSGGVDTQYF; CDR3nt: TGTGCCAGCAGCTTAGGTCCTAGCGGGGGGGTAGATACGCAGTATTTT
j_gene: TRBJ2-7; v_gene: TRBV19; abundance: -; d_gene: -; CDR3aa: CASSVRVFSYEQYF; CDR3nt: TGTGCCAGTAGTGTCAGGGTTTTCTCCTACGAGCAGTACTTC
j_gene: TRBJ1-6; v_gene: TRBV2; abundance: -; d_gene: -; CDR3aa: CASSDSSSYNSPLHF; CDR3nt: TGTGCCAGCAGTGACTCGAGCTCCTATAATTCACCCCTCCACTTT
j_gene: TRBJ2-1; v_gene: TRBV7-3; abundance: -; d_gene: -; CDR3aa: CASSFGWSSYNEQFF; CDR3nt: TGTGCCAGCAGCTTCGGGTGGAGCTCCTACAATGAGCAGTTCTTC
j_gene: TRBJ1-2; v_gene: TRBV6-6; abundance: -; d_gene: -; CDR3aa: CASSPENYYGYTF; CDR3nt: TGTGCCAGCAGCCCCGAGAATTACTATGGCTACACCTTC
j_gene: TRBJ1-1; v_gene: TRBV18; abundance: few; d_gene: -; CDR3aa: CASSPGQTTEAFF; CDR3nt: TGTGCCAGCTCACCAGGCCAAACTACCGAAGCTTTCTTT
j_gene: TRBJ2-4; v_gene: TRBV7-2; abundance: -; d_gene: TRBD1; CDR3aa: CASSPGQGNIQYF; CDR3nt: TGTGCCAGCAGCCCTGGACAGGGGAACATTCAGTACTTC
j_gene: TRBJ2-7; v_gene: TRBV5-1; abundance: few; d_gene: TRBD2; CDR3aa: CASSRTSSYEQYF; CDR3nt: TGCGCCAGCAGCCGGACTAGCTCCTACGAGCAGTACTTC
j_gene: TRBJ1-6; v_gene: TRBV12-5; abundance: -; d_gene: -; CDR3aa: CAGGLVSQYNSPLHF; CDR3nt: TGTGCTGGTGGTTTGGTATCTCAGTATAATTCACCCCTCCACTTT
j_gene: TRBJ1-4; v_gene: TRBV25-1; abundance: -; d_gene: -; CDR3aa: CASSRREATNEKLFF; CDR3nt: TGTGCCAGCAGTCGAAGGGAGGCAACTAATGAAAAACTGTTTTTT
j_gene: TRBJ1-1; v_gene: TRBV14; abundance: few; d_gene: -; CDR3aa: CASSHFRRQVKAFF; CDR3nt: TGTGCCAGCAGCCACTTTCGACGACAGGTAAAAGCTTTCTTT
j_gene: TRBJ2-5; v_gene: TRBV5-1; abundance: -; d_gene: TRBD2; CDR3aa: CASSRAGGLETQYF; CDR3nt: TGCGCCAGCTCCCGAGCGGGGGGATTAGAGACCCAGTACTTC
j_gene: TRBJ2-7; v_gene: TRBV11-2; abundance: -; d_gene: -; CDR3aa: CASSFSRDDHYEQYF; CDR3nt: TGTGCCAGCAGCTTCTCCCGGGATGACCACTACGAGCAGTACTTC
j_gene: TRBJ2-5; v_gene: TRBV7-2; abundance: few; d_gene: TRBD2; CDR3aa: CASSFAGTSEKTQYF; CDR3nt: TGTGCCAGCAGCTTTGCCGGGACTAGCGAGAAGACCCAGTACTTC
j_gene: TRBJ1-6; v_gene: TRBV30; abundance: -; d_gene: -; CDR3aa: CAWSGTGSPPLHF; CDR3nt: TGTGCCTGGAGTGGAACAGGGAGTCCACCCCTCCACTTT
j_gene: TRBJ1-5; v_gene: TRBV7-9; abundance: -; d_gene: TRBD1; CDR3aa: CASSTGDGNQPQHF; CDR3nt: TGTGCCAGCAGCACAGGGGATGGGAATCAGCCCCAGCATTTT
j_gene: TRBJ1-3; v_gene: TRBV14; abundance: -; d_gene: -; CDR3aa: CASSQAGYTGNTIYF; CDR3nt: TGTGCCAGCAGCCAAGCGGGGTACACTGGAAACACCATATATTTT
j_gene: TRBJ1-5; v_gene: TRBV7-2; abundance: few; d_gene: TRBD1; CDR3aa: CASSPSLRQGRQPQHF; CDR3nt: TGTGCCAGCAGCCCTAGCCTCAGACAGGGAAGACAGCCCCAGCATTTT
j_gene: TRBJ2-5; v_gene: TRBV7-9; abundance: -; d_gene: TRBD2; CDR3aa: CASSFSGGEETQYF; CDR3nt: TGTGCCAGCAGCTTTAGCGGGGGGGAAGAGACCCAGTACTTC
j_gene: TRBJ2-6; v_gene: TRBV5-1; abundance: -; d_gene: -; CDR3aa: CASSPGVSGANVLTF; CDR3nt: TGCGCCAGCAGCCCAGGGGTCTCTGGGGCCAACGTCCTGACTTTC
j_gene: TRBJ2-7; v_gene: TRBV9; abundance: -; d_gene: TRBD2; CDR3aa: CASTRGGGSYEQYF; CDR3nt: TGTGCCAGCACCCGGGGCGGGGGATCCTACGAGCAGTACTTC
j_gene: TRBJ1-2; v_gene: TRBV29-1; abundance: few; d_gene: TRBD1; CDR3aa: CSVDWGTGRRNGYTF; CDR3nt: TGCAGCGTTGATTGGGGGACAGGGCGTCGGAATGGCTACACCTTC
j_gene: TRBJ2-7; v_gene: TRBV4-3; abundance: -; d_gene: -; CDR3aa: CASSQDLTGNSYEQYF; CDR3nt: TGCGCCAGCAGCCAAGATCTTACGGGAAACTCCTACGAGCAGTACTTC
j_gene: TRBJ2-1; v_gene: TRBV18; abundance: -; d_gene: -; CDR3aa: CASSPLPRSSYNEQFF; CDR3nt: TGTGCCAGCTCACCACTCCCTCGTAGCTCCTACAATGAGCAGTTCTTC
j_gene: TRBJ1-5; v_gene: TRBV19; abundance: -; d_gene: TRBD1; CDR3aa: CASSLDRFLNQPQHF; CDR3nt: TGTGCCAGTAGTCTGGACAGGTTCCTCAATCAGCCCCAGCATTTT
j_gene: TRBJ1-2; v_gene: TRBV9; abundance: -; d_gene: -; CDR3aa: CASTSPGDAYGYTF; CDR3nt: TGTGCCAGCACCTCCCCGGGGGATGCTTATGGCTACACCTTC
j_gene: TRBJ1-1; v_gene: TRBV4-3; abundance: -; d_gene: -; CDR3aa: CASSQQYEVNTEAFF; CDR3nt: TGCGCCAGCAGCCAACAGTACGAGGTGAACACTGAAGCTTTCTTT
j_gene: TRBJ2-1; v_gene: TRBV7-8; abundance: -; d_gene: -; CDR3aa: CASSLDAGDSYNEQFF; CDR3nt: TGTGCCAGCAGCTTAGACGCAGGGGATTCCTACAATGAGCAGTTCTTC
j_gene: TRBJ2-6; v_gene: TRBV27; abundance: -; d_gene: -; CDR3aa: CASSVRGTGANVLTF; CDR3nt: TGTGCCAGCAGCGTCCGAGGTACCGGGGCCAACGTCCTGACTTTC
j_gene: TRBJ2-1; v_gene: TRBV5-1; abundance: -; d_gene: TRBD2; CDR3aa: CASSLEVGGYNEQFF; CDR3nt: TGCGCCAGCAGCTTGGAGGTGGGGGGGTACAATGAGCAGTTCTTC
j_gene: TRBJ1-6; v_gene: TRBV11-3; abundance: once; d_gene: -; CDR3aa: CASSLGEGSPLHF; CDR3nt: TGTGCCAGCAGCTTGGGGGAGGGGTCACCCCTCCACTTT
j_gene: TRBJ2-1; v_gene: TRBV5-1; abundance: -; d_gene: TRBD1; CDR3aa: CASSLDRDNEQFF; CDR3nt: TGCGCCAGCAGCCTGGACAGGGACAATGAGCAGTTCTTC
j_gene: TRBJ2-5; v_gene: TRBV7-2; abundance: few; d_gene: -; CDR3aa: CASSYYQETQYF; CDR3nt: TGTGCCAGCAGCTACTACCAAGAGACCCAGTACTTC
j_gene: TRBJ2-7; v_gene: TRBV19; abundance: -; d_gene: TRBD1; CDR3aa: CASSIGQGHSYEQYF; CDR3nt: TGTGCCAGTAGTATAGGACAGGGGCACTCCTACGAGCAGTACTTC
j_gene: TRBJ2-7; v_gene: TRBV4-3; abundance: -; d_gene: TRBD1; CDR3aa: CASSQARQGPYEQYF; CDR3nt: TGCGCCAGCAGCCAAGCAAGACAGGGACCCTACGAGCAGTACTTC
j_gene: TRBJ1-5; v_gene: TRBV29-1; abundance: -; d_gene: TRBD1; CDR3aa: CSATDRVGQPQHF; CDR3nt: TGCAGCGCAACGGACAGGGTGGGTCAGCCCCAGCATTTT
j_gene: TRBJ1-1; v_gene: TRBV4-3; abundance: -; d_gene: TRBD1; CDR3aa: CASSQDLGTGNTEAFF; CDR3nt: TGCGCCAGCAGCCAAGATCTAGGGACAGGGAACACTGAAGCTTTCTTT
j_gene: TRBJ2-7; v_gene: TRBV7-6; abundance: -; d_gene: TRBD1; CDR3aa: CASSLVGSGTGRYEQYF; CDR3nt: TGTGCCAGCAGCTTAGTCGGTAGTGGGACAGGTAGATACGAGCAGTACTTC
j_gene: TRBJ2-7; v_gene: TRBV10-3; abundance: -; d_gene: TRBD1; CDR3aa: CAISESPGQGPEQYF; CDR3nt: TGTGCCATCAGTGAATCTCCCGGACAGGGTCCCGAGCAGTACTTC
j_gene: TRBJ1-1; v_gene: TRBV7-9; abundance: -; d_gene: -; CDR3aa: CASSLGRGLRLNTEAFF; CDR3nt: TGTGCCAGCAGCTTAGGCCGCGGCCTAAGACTCAACACTGAAGCTTTCTTT
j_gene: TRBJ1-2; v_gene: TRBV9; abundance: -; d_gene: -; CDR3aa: CASSVDREVLRDGYTF; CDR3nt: TGTGCCAGCAGCGTAGACAGGGAAGTCCTTCGGGACGGCTACACCTTC
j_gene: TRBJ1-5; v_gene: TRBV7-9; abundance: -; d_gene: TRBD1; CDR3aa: CASGRDSSNQPQHF; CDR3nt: TGTGCCAGCGGCCGGGACAGTTCCAATCAGCCCCAGCATTTT
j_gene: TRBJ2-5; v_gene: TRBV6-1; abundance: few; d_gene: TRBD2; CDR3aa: CAGRLAGAKETQYF; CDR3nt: TGTGCCGGGAGACTAGCGGGGGCCAAAGAGACCCAGTACTTC
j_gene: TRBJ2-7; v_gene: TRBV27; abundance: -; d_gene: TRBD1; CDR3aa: CASRRDGDRGYEQYF; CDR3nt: TGTGCCAGCAGGCGAGACGGGGACAGGGGCTACGAGCAGTACTTC